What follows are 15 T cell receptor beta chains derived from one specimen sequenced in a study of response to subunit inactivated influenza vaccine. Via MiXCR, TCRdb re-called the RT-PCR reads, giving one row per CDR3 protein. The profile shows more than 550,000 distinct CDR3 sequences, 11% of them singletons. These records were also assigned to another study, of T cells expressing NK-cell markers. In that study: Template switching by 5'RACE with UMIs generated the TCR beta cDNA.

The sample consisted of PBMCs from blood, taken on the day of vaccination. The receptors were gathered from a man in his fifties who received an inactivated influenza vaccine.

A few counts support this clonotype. The CDR3 nucleotides are TGTGCCAGCAGTTACTCAGTCGTACCTGAAGCTTTCTTT. Protein product: CASSYSVVPEAFF. The V gene is TRBV6-2 or TRBV6-3, the J gene TRBJ1-1; D remains unclear. The CDR3 is made up of 13 amino acids. CDR1 and CDR2 from the germline V gene are MNHEY and SVGEGT. Trimming removed 0 bases from V and 6 bases from J, with 8 bases in between.

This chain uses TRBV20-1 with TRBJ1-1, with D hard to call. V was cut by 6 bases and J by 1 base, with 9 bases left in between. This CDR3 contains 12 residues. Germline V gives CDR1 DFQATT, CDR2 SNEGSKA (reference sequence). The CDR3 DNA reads TGCAGTGCCGCACGGGAGAACACTGAAGCTTTCTTT. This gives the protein CSAARENTEAFF.

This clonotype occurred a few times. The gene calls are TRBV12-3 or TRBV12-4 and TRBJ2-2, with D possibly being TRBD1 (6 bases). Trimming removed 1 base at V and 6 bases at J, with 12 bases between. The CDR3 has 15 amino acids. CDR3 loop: CASSLGVGASGELFF. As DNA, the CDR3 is TGTGCCAGCAGTTTAGGGGTGGGGGCCTCCGGGGAGCTGTTTTTT.

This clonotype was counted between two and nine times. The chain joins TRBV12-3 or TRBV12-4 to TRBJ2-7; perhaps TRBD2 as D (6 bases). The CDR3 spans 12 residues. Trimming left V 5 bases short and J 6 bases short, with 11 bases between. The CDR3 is CASSRGEVEQYF. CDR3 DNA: TGTGCCAGCAGTAGAGGGGAGGTCGAGCAGTACTTC.

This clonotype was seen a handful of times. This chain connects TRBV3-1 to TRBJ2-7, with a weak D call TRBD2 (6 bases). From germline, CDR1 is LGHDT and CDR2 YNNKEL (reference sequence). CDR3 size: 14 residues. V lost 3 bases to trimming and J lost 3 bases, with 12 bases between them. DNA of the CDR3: TGTGCCAGCAGCCATCCGGGACTTATCTACGAGCAGTACTTC. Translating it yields CASSHPGLIYEQYF.

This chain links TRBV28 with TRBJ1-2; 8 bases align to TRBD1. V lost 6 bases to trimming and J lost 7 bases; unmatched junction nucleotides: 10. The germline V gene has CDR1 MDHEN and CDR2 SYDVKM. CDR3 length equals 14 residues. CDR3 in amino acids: CASRKDRALGGYTF. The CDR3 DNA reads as TGTGCCAGCAGAAAGGACAGGGCCCTGGGTGGCTACACCTTC.

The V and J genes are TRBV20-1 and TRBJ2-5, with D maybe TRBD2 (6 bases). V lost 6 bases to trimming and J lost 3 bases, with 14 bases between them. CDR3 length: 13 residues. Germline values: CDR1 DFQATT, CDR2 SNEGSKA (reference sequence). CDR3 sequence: CSADQREKETQYF. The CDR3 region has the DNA TGCAGTGCCGATCAACGGGAGAAAGAGACCCAGTACTTC.

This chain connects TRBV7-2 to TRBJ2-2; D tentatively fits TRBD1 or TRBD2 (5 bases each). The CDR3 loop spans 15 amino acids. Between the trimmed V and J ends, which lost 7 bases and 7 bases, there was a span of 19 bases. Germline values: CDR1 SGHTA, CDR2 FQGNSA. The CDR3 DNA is TGTGCCAGCACCCAAACTCCGGGGACGGGCGGGGAGCTGTTTTTT. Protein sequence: CASTQTPGTGGELFF.

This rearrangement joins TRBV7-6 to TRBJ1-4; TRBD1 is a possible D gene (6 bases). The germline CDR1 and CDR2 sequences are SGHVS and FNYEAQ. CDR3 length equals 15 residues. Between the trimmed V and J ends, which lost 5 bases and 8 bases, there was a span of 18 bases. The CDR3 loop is CASSPHRARPEKLFF. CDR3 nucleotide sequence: TGTGCCAGCAGCCCCCACAGGGCACGACCAGAAAAACTGTTTTTT. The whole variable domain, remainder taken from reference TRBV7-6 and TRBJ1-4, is GAGVSQSPRYKVTKRGQDVALRCDPISGHVSLYWYRQALGQGPEFLTYFNYEAQQDKSGLPNDRFSAERPEGSISTLTIQRTEQRDSAMYRCASSPHRARPEKLFFGSGTQLSVL.

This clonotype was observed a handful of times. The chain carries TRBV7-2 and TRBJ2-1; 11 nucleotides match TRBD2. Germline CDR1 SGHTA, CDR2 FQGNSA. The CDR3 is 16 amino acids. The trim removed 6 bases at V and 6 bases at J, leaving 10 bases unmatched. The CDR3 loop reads CASRQTGTSGLNEQFF. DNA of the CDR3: TGTGCCAGCAGACAGACCGGGACTAGCGGACTCAATGAGCAGTTCTTC.

Here the CDR3 reads CASSLSWDSPYNEQFF. The CDR3 nucleotides read TGTGCCAGCAGTTTATCTTGGGACAGCCCCTACAATGAGCAGTTCTTC. V usage is TRBV27 and J usage is TRBJ2-1; 7 bases are shared with TRBD1. CDR3 length: 16 residues. CDR1 is MNHEY and CDR2 is SMNVEV in the germline V gene (reference sequence). Trimming removed 0 bases from V and 2 bases from J; junction bases left unmatched: 4.

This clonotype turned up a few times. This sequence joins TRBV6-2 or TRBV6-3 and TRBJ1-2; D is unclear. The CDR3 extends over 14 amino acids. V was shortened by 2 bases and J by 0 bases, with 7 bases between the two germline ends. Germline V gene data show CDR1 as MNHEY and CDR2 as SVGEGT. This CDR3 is CASSYPSANYGYTF. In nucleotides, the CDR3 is TGTGCCAGCAGTTACCCAAGCGCTAACTATGGCTACACCTTC.

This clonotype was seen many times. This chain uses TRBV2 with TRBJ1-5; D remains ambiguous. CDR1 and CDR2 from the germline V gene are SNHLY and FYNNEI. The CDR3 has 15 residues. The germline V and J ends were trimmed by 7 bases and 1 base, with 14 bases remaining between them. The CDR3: CASTGAESSNQPQHF. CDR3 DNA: TGTGCCAGCACAGGAGCAGAGTCGAGCAATCAGCCCCAGCATTTT.

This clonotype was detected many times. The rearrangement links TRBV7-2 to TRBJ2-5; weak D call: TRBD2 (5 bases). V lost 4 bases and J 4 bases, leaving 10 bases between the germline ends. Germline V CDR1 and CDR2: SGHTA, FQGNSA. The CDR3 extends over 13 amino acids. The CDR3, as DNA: TGTGCCAGCAGCTCCCGGGGTGGAGAGACCCAGTACTTC. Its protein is CASSSRGGETQYF.

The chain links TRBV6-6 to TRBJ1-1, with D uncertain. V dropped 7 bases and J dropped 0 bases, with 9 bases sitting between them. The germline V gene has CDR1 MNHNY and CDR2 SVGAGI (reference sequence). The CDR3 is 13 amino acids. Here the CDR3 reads CASKPGMNTEAFF. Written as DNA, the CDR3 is TGTGCCAGCAAACCAGGCATGAACACTGAAGCTTTCTTT.